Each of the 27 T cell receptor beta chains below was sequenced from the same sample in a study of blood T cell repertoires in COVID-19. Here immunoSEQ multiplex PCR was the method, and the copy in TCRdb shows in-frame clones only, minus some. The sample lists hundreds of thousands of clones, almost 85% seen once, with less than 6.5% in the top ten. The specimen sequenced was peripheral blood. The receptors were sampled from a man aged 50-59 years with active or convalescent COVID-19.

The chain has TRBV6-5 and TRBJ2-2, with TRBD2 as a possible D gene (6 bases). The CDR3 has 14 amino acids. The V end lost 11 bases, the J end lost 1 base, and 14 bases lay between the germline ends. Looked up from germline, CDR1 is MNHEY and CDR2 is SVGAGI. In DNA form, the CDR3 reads TGTGCCTCCTCTTGGGGGGAGAACACCGGGGAGCTGTTTTTT. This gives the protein CASSWGENTGELFF.

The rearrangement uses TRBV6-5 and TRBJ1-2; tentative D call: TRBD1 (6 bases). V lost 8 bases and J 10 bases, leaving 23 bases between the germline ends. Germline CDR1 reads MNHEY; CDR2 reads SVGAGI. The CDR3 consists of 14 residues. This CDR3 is CASYRRGGLSVYTF. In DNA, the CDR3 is TGTGCCAGCTACAGGAGGGGGGGTCTTTCTGTCTACACCTTC.

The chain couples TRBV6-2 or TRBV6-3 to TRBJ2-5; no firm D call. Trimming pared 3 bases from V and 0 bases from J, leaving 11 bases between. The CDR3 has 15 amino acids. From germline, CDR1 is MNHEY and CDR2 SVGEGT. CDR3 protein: CASSYSVGDQETQYF. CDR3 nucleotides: TGTGCCAGCAGTTATTCGGTCGGAGACCAAGAGACCCAGTACTTC.

The CDR3 bases are TGCGCCAGCAGCTTGCTACAGGGTAGCACCGGGGAGCTGTTTTTT. Residues: CASSLLQGSTGELFF. The chain has TRBV5-1 and TRBJ2-2; a weak D match, TRBD1 (6 bases). V was trimmed by 1 base and J by 4 bases, leaving 11 bases between them. Germline V gives CDR1 SGHRS, CDR2 YFSETQ. CDR3 length: 15 residues.

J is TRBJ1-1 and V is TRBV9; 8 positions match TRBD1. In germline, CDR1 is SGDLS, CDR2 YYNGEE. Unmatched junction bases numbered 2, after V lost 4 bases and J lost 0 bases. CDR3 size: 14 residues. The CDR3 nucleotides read TGTGCCAGCAGCCGGGGACAGGTGAACACTGAAGCTTTCTTT. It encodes CASSRGQVNTEAFF.

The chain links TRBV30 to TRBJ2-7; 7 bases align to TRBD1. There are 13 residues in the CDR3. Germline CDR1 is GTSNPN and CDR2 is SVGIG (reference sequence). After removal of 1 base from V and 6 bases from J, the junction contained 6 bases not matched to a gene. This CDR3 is CAWSGYRGREQYF. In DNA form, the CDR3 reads TGTGCCTGGAGTGGATACAGGGGACGCGAGCAGTACTTC.

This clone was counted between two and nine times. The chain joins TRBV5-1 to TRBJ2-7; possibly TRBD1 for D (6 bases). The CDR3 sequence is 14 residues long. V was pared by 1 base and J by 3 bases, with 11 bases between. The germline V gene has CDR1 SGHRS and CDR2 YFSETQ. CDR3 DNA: TGCGCCAGCAGCTTGACTGGACAGAGCTACGAGCAGTACTTC. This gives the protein CASSLTGQSYEQYF.

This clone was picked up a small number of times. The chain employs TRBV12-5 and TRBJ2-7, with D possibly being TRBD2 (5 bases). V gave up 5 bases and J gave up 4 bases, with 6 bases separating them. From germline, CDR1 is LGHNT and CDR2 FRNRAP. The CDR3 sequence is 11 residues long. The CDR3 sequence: CASGRGYEQYF. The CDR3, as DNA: TGTGCTAGTGGTCGGGGATACGAGCAGTACTTC.

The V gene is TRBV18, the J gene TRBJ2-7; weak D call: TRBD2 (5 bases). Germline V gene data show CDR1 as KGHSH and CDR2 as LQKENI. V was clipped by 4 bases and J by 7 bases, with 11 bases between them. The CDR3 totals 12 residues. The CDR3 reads CASSRLLDEQYF. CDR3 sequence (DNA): TGTGCCAGCTCACGGCTACTAGATGAGCAGTACTTC.

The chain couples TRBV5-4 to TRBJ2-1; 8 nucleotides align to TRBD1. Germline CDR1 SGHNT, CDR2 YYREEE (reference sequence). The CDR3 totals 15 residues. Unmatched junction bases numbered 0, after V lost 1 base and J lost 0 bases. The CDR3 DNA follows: TGTGCCAGCAGCTTGCAGGGGGCCTCCTACAATGAGCAGTTCTTC. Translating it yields CASSLQGASYNEQFF.

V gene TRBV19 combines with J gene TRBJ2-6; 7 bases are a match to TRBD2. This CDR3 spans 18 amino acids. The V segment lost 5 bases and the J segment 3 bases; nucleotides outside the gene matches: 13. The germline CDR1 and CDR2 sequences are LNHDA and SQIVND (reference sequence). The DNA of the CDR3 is TGTGCCAGTAGTTTAACTAGCGTTAAGGTTGGTGGGGCCAACGTCCTGACTTTC. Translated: CASSLTSVKVGGANVLTF.

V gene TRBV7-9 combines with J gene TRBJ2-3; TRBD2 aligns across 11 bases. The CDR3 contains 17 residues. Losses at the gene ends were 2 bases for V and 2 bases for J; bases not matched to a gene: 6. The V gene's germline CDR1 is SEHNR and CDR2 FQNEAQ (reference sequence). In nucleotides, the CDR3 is TGTGCCAGCAGCTTATTCAGGACTAGCGGGTTCACAGATACGCAGTATTTT. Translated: CASSLFRTSGFTDTQYF.

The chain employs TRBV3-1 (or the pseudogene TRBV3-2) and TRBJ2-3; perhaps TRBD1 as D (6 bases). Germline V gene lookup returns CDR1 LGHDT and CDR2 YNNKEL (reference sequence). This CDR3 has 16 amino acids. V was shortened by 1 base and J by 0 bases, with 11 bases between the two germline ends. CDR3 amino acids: CASSQGVDRSTDTQYF. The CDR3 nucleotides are TGTGCCAGCAGCCAAGGTGTGGACAGAAGCACAGATACGCAGTATTTT.

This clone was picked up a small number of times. DNA for the CDR3: TGTGCCAGCAGCTTGGGGCCTTTGCCCCATGATGGTGGCTACACCTTC. Encoded protein: CASSLGPLPHDGGYTF. The chain uses TRBV5-6 and TRBJ1-2; D is ambiguous. Germline V gene lookup returns CDR1 SGHDT and CDR2 YYEEEE. The CDR3 sequence is 16 residues long. Between the trimmed V and J ends, which lost 0 bases and 7 bases, there was a span of 19 bases.

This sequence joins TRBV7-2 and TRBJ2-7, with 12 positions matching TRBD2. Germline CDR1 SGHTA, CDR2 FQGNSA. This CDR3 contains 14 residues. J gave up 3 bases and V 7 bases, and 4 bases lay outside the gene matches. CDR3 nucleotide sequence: TGTGCCAGCACGACTAGCGGGAGCAGCTACGAGCAGTACTTC. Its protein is CASTTSGSSYEQYF.

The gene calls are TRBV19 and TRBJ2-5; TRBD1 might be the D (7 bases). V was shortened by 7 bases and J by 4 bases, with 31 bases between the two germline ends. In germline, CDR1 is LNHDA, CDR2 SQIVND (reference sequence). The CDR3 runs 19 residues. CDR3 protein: CASTNRGGLGGSGRETQYF. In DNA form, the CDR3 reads TGTGCCAGTACGAACAGGGGCGGACTTGGGGGGTCGGGGCGAGAGACCCAGTACTTC.

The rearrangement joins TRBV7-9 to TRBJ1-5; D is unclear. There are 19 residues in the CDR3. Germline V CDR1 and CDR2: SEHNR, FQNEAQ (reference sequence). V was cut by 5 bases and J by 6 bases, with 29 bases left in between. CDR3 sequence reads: CASSLKGIGAGPRGQPQHF. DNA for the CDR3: TGTGCCAGCAGCCTAAAGGGTATCGGCGCGGGCCCCCGGGGTCAGCCCCAGCATTTT.

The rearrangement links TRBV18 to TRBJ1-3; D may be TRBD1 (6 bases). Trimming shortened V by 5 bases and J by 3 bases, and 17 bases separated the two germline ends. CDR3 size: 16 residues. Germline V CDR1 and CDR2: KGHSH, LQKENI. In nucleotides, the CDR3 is TGTGCCAGCTCAGCCGACAGGTTTTTGAGTGGAAACACCATATATTTT. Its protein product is CASSADRFLSGNTIYF.

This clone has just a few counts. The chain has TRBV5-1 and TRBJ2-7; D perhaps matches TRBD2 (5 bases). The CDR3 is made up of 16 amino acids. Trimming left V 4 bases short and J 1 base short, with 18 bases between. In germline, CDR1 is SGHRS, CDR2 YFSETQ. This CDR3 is CASSRTPTGRSYEQYF. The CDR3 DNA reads TGCGCCAGCAGCAGGACTCCTACGGGAAGGTCCTACGAGCAGTACTTC.

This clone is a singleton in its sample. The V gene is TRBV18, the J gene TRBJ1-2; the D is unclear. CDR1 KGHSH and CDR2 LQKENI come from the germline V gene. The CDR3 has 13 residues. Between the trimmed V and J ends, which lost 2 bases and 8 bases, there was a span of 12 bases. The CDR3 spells CASSPGGGEGYTF. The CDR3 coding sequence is TGTGCCAGCTCACCAGGCGGTGGGGAGGGCTACACCTTC.

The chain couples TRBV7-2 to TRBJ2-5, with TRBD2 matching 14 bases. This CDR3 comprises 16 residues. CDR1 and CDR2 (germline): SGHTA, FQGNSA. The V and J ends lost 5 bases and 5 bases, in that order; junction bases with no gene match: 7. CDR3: CASSQGTSGRSETQYF. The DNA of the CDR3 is TGTGCCAGCAGCCAAGGGACTAGCGGGAGAAGCGAGACCCAGTACTTC.

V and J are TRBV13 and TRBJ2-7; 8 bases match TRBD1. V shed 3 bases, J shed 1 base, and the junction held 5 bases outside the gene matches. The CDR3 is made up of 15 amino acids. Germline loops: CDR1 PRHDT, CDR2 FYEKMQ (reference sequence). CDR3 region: CASSFSGGLSYEQYF. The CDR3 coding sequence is TGTGCCAGCAGCTTCTCAGGGGGCCTATCCTACGAGCAGTACTTC.

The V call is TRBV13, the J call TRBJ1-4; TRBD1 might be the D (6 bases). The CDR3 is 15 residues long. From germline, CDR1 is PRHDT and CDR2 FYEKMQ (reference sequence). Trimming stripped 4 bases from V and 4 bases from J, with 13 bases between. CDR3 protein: CASSSDRTNNEKLFF. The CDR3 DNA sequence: TGTGCCAGCAGCTCCGACAGGACAAATAATGAAAAACTGTTTTTT.

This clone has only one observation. The CDR3 DNA follows: TGCGCCAGCAGCCATGCGGGACAGGGTACCGCCGGAAACACCATATATTTT. Its protein product is CASSHAGQGTAGNTIYF. This chain connects TRBV4-3 to TRBJ1-3; 9 nucleotides align to TRBD1. The CDR3 has 17 amino acids. V shed 3 bases and J 4 bases; nucleotides not matched to a gene: 10. Germline CDR1 LGHNA, CDR2 YSLEER.

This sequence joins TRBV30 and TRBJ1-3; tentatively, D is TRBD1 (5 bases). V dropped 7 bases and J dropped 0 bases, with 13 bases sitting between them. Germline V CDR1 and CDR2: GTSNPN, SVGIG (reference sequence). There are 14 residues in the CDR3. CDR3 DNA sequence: TGTGCCTCCTCAACAGGCCGCTCTGGAAACACCATATATTTT. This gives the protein CASSTGRSGNTIYF.

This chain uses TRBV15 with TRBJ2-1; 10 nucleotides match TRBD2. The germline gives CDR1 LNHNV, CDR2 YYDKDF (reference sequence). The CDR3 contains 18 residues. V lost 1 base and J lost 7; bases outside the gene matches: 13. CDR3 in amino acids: CATSRGLSSGGVGNEQFF. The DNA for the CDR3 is TGTGCCACCAGCAGAGGATTATCTAGCGGGGGCGTTGGGAATGAGCAGTTCTTC.

The CDR3 DNA sequence: TGTGCCAGCAGCTCAACGGGGGTTCGGAACAATGAGCAGTTCTTC. This codes for CASSSTGVRNNEQFF. V gene TRBV28 combines with J gene TRBJ2-1; D possibly corresponds to TRBD2 (6 bases). The CDR3 consists of 15 residues. The germline V gene has CDR1 MDHEN and CDR2 SYDVKM. Trimming took 6 bases from V and 5 from J, leaving 17 bases between them.